The clone carrying this T cell receptor (beta chain) was seen more than once but under ten times. The germline V gene encodes CDR1 LGHDT and CDR2 YNNKEL (reference sequence). The ends lost 3 bases at V and 5 bases at J; junction bases unmatched: 7. CDR3 length: 16 residues. This entry belongs to a study of blood T cell repertoires in COVID-19. Across the study: PBMCs, B-cell-depleted T cells, or T cells provided the cDNA or gDNA that made up the material.

Clones were sequenced by immunoSEQ multiplex PCR, and TCRdb holds only the in-frame ones, with some missing. The sample shows 95,000 to 110,000 clones, 89% of them seen only once. This chain links TRBV3-1 (or the pseudogene TRBV3-2) with TRBJ1-5, with TRBD1 matching over 10 bases. This clonotype originated in a man between 35 and 55 years old with active or convalescent COVID-19. Specimen: peripheral blood. CDR3 amino acids: CASSHRSTGGDQPQHF. In nucleotides, the CDR3 is TGTGCCAGCAGCCACCGATCGACAGGGGGCGATCAGCCCCAGCATTTT.